This TCR beta chain was identified during a study of blood T cell repertoires in COVID-19. Clones were sequenced by immunoSEQ multiplex PCR, and TCRdb holds only the in-frame ones, with some missing. This table has some 290,000 clones, 81% appearing once. This CDR3 contains 15 residues. Germline-derived CDR1 and CDR2 are SGHAT and FQNNGV. Losses at the gene ends were 3 bases for V and 0 bases for J; bases not matched to a gene: 2. This clonotype was sampled from a woman aged 60-70 years with active or convalescent COVID-19. The sequenced sample was peripheral blood. The gene calls are TRBV11-2 and TRBJ2-3, with TRBD2 matching 8 bases. The CDR3 nucleotides read TGTGCCAGCAGCTTGGCTAGCGGGAGCACAGATACGCAGTATTTT. Its protein product is CASSLASGSTDTQYF.